This TCR beta chain was profiled in a study of T cell repertoires in cytomegalovirus infection. Study as a whole: Recently identified HLA-C-restricted and well-studied HLA-B-restricted CMV epitopes were used. Matching HLA type, along with CMV infection, was indicated by public TCR beta signatures. Study outcomes and limitations: Dominating the ex vivo response were TCR beta clonotypes that were CMV-specific and HLA-C-restricted. The cumulative frequency of public TCR beta families distinguished individuals who carried CMV together with the relevant HLA.

CDR1 and CDR2 (germline): SGHKS, YYEKEE (reference sequence). V trimming: 4 bases; J trimming: 11 bases; junction bases outside the gene matches: 9. CDR3 length equals 13 residues. TCRdb reprocessed the reads via MiXCR and lists one record per CDR3 protein. The sample contains hundreds of thousands of distinct CDR3 sequences, 30% to 35% of which appear only once. This clonotype was recorded a few times. What it binds is unknown. The chain joins TRBV5-5 to TRBJ1-1; 9 bases agree with TRBD1. The clonotype originates from a human donor in good health (CMV status not recorded). Some clones in this sample may be carry-over from other donors' samples. Here the sequenced sample was cultured CD8+ T cells from PBMCs, taken from culture after CMV antigen stimulation. CDR3 nucleotides: TGTGCCAGCAGCCAGCCGGGACAGGGCTGGGCTTTCTTT. It encodes CASSQPGQGWAFF. Together with reference TRBV5-5 and TRBJ1-1, the CDR3 gives the full variable domain: DAGVTQSPTHLIKTRGQQVTLRCSPISGHKSVSWYQQVLGQGPQFIFQYYEKEERGRGNFPDRFSARQFPNYSSELNVNALLLGDSALYLCASSQPGQGWAFFGQGTRLTVV.